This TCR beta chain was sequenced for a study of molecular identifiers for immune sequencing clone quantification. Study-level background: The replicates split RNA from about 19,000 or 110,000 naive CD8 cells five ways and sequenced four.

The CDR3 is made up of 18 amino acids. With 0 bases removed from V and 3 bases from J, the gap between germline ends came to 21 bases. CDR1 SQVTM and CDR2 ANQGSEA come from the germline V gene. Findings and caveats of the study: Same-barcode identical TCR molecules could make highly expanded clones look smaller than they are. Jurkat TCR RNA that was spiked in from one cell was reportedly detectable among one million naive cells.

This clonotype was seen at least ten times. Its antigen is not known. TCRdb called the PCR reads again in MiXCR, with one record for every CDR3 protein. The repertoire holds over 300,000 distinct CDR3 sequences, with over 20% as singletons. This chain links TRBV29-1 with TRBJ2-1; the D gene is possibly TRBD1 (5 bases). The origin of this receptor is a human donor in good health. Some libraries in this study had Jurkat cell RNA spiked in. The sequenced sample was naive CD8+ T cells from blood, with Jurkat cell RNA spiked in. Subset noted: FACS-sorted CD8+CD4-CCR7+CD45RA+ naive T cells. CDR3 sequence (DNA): TGCAGCGTTGAAGATCAGGGCAGACGTTTTAACCTCTACAATGAGCAGTTCTTC. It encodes CSVEDQGRRFNLYNEQFF.